This record looks at one T cell receptor beta chain sequence and its context. This entry is derived from a study of blood T cell repertoires in COVID-19. Study-level background: Samples representing acute and convalescent COVID-19 were sourced from the United States, Italy and Spain. T cells, B-cell-depleted T cells, or PBMCs supplied cDNA or gDNA.

V dropped 6 bases and J dropped 8 bases, with 10 bases sitting between them. In germline, CDR1 is MNHNY, CDR2 SVGAGI (reference sequence). The CDR3 is made up of 12 amino acids. In the original workflow: Amplified reference gene primers provided the basis for estimating nucleated cell counts. TCRdb's copy holds only in-frame clones and misses some; the assay was immunoSEQ multiplex PCR. Clonal size and the V and J genes are those of that table, whereas D and trimming came from the DNA. The sample holds roughly 180,000 clones; 85% to 90% are singletons and the top ten take under 25%. Sequences were obtained from peripheral blood. This TCR came from a man between 65 and 80 years old with active or convalescent COVID-19. The rearrangement links TRBV6-6 to TRBJ1-4; no reliable D call. CDR3 DNA: TGTGCCAGCAGCAACAGAAAAGAAAAACTGTTTTTT. Protein sequence: CASSNRKEKLFF.